These T cell receptor beta chains were read from a single sample in a study of blood T cell repertoires in COVID-19. TCRdb keeps only in-frame clones here, not all; method: immunoSEQ multiplex PCR. The repertoire has tens of thousands of clones, around 93% of them found once; the top ten carry approximately 7%. The sample consisted of peripheral blood. All receptors come from a woman in her sixties or seventies with active or convalescent COVID-19. CDR3s include the opening cysteine and the closing phenylalanine or tryptophan. The D gene is left open where the match is weak. Where a row states a size, it is once, few, many or the class of an expanded clone; other rows omit it.

j_gene: TRBJ1-2
v_gene: TRBV6-6
d_gene: .
abundance: .
CDR3nt: TGTGCCAGCAGAAGCCTCTGGGGCTACACCTTC
CDR3aa: CASRSLWGYTF

j_gene: TRBJ2-5
v_gene: TRBV2
d_gene: .
abundance: .
CDR3nt: TGTGCCAGCAGCGGACTGGCTCTAGAGACCCAGTACTTC
CDR3aa: CASSGLALETQYF

j_gene: TRBJ2-5
v_gene: TRBV5-4
d_gene: .
abundance: .
CDR3nt: TGTGCCAGCAGCGCGAACCAAGAGACCCAGTACTTC
CDR3aa: CASSANQETQYF

j_gene: TRBJ2-2
v_gene: TRBV5-1
d_gene: TRBD1
abundance: .
CDR3nt: TGCGCCAGCAGAGGGACAGACATAACCGGGGAGCTGTTTTTT
CDR3aa: CASRGTDITGELFF

j_gene: TRBJ1-2
v_gene: TRBV28
d_gene: .
abundance: .
CDR3nt: TGTGCCAGTTCCGAGGGGGGGGCGCAAAACTATGGCTACACCTTC
CDR3aa: CASSEGGAQNYGYTF

j_gene: TRBJ2-5
v_gene: TRBV24-1
d_gene: TRBD2
abundance: .
CDR3nt: TGTGCCACCAGTGTTCCGGGACTAGCGGGAGGGCCAGAGACCCAGTACTTC
CDR3aa: CATSVPGLAGGPETQYF

j_gene: TRBJ2-1
v_gene: TRBV5-1
d_gene: .
abundance: .
CDR3nt: TGCGCCAGCAGCCTACCACTCGGGGATGAGCAGTTCTTC
CDR3aa: CASSLPLGDEQFF

j_gene: TRBJ2-4
v_gene: TRBV29-1
d_gene: .
abundance: .
CDR3nt: TGCAGCGTTGCGACAGGTATCGCCAAAAACATTCAGTACTTC
CDR3aa: CSVATGIAKNIQYF

j_gene: TRBJ1-3
v_gene: TRBV30
d_gene: .
abundance: .
CDR3nt: TGTGCCTGGAGCCCAGGGCAGGCTGGAAACACCATATATTTT
CDR3aa: CAWSPGQAGNTIYF

j_gene: TRBJ2-1
v_gene: TRBV7-3
d_gene: .
abundance: .
CDR3nt: TGTGCCAGCAGACCCCAGGGGGGCAATGAGCAGTTCTTC
CDR3aa: CASRPQGGNEQFF

j_gene: TRBJ1-6
v_gene: TRBV11-2
d_gene: .
abundance: once
CDR3nt: TGTGCCAGCAGCTTAGTTACGGGCTATAATTCACCCCTCCACTTT
CDR3aa: CASSLVTGYNSPLHF

j_gene: TRBJ2-7
v_gene: TRBV30
d_gene: .
abundance: .
CDR3nt: TGTGCCTGGAGGGGCAAGGGTAGGGGCTCCTACGAGCAGTACTTC
CDR3aa: CAWRGKGRGSYEQYF

j_gene: TRBJ2-2
v_gene: TRBV5-4
d_gene: .
abundance: .
CDR3nt: TGTGCCAGCAGCCTGAGGGGGACGGCCGGGGAGCTGTTTTTT
CDR3aa: CASSLRGTAGELFF

j_gene: TRBJ2-2
v_gene: TRBV7-3
d_gene: TRBD2
abundance: .
CDR3nt: TGTGCCAGCAGCTTAAGCCCCCGTTCTAGCGGGGGACCTACCGGGGAGCTGTTTTTT
CDR3aa: CASSLSPRSSGGPTGELFF

j_gene: TRBJ1-5
v_gene: TRBV9
d_gene: TRBD1
abundance: few
CDR3nt: TGTGCCAGCAGCCGTTCAGGGGGGCAGCCCCAGCATTTT
CDR3aa: CASSRSGGQPQHF

j_gene: TRBJ1-2
v_gene: TRBV24-1
d_gene: .
abundance: .
CDR3nt: TGTGCCACCAGTCGGGGAGGGTATGGCTACACCTTC
CDR3aa: CATSRGGYGYTF

j_gene: TRBJ2-3
v_gene: TRBV19
d_gene: TRBD2
abundance: .
CDR3nt: TGTGCCAGTAGTATAGCGGGCGGGGGGCCCACAGATACGCAGTATTTT
CDR3aa: CASSIAGGGPTDTQYF

j_gene: TRBJ2-1
v_gene: TRBV10-3
d_gene: TRBD2
abundance: .
CDR3nt: TGTGCCATCACGTCGCAGCTAGCGGGTAGCTCCTACAATGAGCAGTTCTTC
CDR3aa: CAITSQLAGSSYNEQFF

j_gene: TRBJ1-2
v_gene: TRBV5-4
d_gene: .
abundance: .
CDR3nt: TGTGCCAGCAGCTTGGAGGGAGAAATCTATGGCTACACCTTC
CDR3aa: CASSLEGEIYGYTF

j_gene: TRBJ2-2
v_gene: TRBV2
d_gene: .
abundance: .
CDR3nt: TGTGCCAGCAGTGGGACGACAGTGAGCGGGGAGCTGTTTTTT
CDR3aa: CASSGTTVSGELFF

j_gene: TRBJ1-5
v_gene: TRBV6-5
d_gene: .
abundance: .
CDR3nt: TGTGCCAGCAGCCCAGGGTTCCCCAATCAGCCCCAGCATTTT
CDR3aa: CASSPGFPNQPQHF

j_gene: TRBJ2-1
v_gene: TRBV28
d_gene: TRBD1
abundance: .
CDR3nt: TGTGCCAGCAGTTTAGTGGACAGGCCCGAGCAGTTCTTC
CDR3aa: CASSLVDRPEQFF

j_gene: TRBJ2-1
v_gene: TRBV25-1
d_gene: TRBD2
abundance: .
CDR3nt: TGTGCCAGCAGTTATGGACTAGAGGGTTTCTTC
CDR3aa: CASSYGLEGFF

j_gene: TRBJ2-5
v_gene: TRBV5-6
d_gene: .
abundance: .
CDR3nt: TGTGCCAGCAGCCAGGACATCCAAGAGACCCAGTACTTC
CDR3aa: CASSQDIQETQYF

j_gene: TRBJ1-2
v_gene: TRBV15
d_gene: .
abundance: .
CDR3nt: TGTGCCACCAGCAGGACCGGGGTGGGTGGCTACACCTTC
CDR3aa: CATSRTGVGGYTF

j_gene: TRBJ1-3
v_gene: TRBV28
d_gene: .
abundance: .
CDR3nt: TGTGCCAGCAGCACCCCACCTAGGGGGAACACCATATATTTT
CDR3aa: CASSTPPRGNTIYF

j_gene: TRBJ1-6
v_gene: TRBV19
d_gene: TRBD1
abundance: .
CDR3nt: TGTGCCAGTAGTAACGCCGGGACAGCGACAAATTCACCCCTCCACTTT
CDR3aa: CASSNAGTATNSPLHF

j_gene: TRBJ1-5
v_gene: TRBV2
d_gene: TRBD1
abundance: few
CDR3nt: TGTGCCAGCAGTATCGGGACAGGGGGTCGTCAGCCCCAGCATTTT
CDR3aa: CASSIGTGGRQPQHF

j_gene: TRBJ1-5
v_gene: TRBV7-9
d_gene: TRBD1
abundance: .
CDR3nt: TGTGCCAGCAGCTTAGCGGGTACAGGGGGGAATCAGCCCCAGCATTTT
CDR3aa: CASSLAGTGGNQPQHF

j_gene: TRBJ1-3
v_gene: TRBV3-1/TRBV3-2
d_gene: .
abundance: once
CDR3nt: TGTGCCAGCAGCCAAGGGGGCGCCGGAAACACCATATATTTT
CDR3aa: CASSQGGAGNTIYF

j_gene: TRBJ1-3
v_gene: TRBV28
d_gene: .
abundance: .
CDR3nt: TGTGCCAGCAGCCCACTTTTCCCCGGAAACACCATATATTTT
CDR3aa: CASSPLFPGNTIYF

j_gene: TRBJ1-2
v_gene: TRBV20-1
d_gene: .
abundance: .
CDR3nt: TGCAGTGCTAGTCGAGGGAGTCGCGGCTACACCTTC
CDR3aa: CSASRGSRGYTF

j_gene: TRBJ1-1
v_gene: TRBV15
d_gene: TRBD1
abundance: .
CDR3nt: TGTGCCACCAGCGGACAGGACACTGAAGCTTTCTTT
CDR3aa: CATSGQDTEAFF

j_gene: TRBJ1-5
v_gene: TRBV19
d_gene: TRBD1
abundance: few
CDR3nt: TGTGCCAGTAGTATAGCTGACAGGGCCTATCAGCCCCAGCATTTT
CDR3aa: CASSIADRAYQPQHF

j_gene: TRBJ1-4
v_gene: TRBV24-1
d_gene: TRBD1
abundance: .
CDR3nt: TGTGCCACCAGTGATTTACGTGAGGGGGCATATTGTGAAAAACTGTTTTTT
CDR3aa: CATSDLREGAYCEKLFF

j_gene: TRBJ2-5
v_gene: TRBV5-1
d_gene: .
abundance: .
CDR3nt: TGCGCCAGCAGCTTGGGGCTAGCCACCTTCCAAGAGACCCAGTACTTC
CDR3aa: CASSLGLATFQETQYF

j_gene: TRBJ2-5
v_gene: TRBV15
d_gene: TRBD1
abundance: .
CDR3nt: TGTGCCACCAGCAGAGATCCGACAGGGGAAGAGACCCAGTACTTC
CDR3aa: CATSRDPTGEETQYF

j_gene: TRBJ2-3
v_gene: TRBV2
d_gene: TRBD2
abundance: .
CDR3nt: TGTGCCAGCAGGGGGACTAGCGGGAGGGTGGGCACAGATACGCAGTATTTT
CDR3aa: CASRGTSGRVGTDTQYF

j_gene: TRBJ1-4
v_gene: TRBV2
d_gene: .
abundance: .
CDR3nt: TGTGCCAGCAGTGGGGCGGGGGCCCCTAATGAAAAACTGTTTTTT
CDR3aa: CASSGAGAPNEKLFF

j_gene: TRBJ1-2
v_gene: TRBV30
d_gene: TRBD1
abundance: .
CDR3nt: TGTGCCTGGACCCCGGGACAGCACTATGGCTACACCTTC
CDR3aa: CAWTPGQHYGYTF

j_gene: TRBJ2-7
v_gene: TRBV12-3/TRBV12-4
d_gene: .
abundance: .
CDR3nt: TGTGCCAGCAGTTGGGCCGCAGGGGAGCAGTACTTC
CDR3aa: CASSWAAGEQYF

j_gene: TRBJ1-3
v_gene: TRBV19
d_gene: .
abundance: .
CDR3nt: TGTGCCAGTAGTGTCCAGGTGAACGGAAACACCATATATTTT
CDR3aa: CASSVQVNGNTIYF

j_gene: TRBJ2-1
v_gene: TRBV6-5
d_gene: TRBD2
abundance: once
CDR3nt: TGTGCCAGCAGTCCCAGGACTAGCGTTTACAATGAGCAGTTCTTC
CDR3aa: CASSPRTSVYNEQFF

j_gene: TRBJ2-7
v_gene: TRBV27
d_gene: .
abundance: .
CDR3nt: TGTGCCAGCAGTTCAGTGGGGGGCTACGAGCAGTACTTC
CDR3aa: CASSSVGGYEQYF

j_gene: TRBJ1-5
v_gene: TRBV19
d_gene: .
abundance: .
CDR3nt: TGTGCCAGTAGTTCTGAGGGAATTCAGCCCCAGCATTTT
CDR3aa: CASSSEGIQPQHF